What follows describes a single TCR beta chain. This clone was picked up many times. Its binding antigen is unknown. Per-base quality was not reported, and no clone a single base away is much larger than it. Distinct nucleotide sequences in the sample also encode this CDR3. Using the deep immunoSEQ assay, TCR CDR3 regions were amplified from genomic DNA by multiplex PCR. Genomic DNA extracted from each cell subset was distributed evenly over all wells of several immunoSEQ 96-well plates, and each plate served as one replicate. For sorted subsets, roughly 200 ng of genomic DNA, equivalent to 30,000 or so T cell genomes, went into each replicate PCR. Purified libraries were quantified with a Qubit 3.0 fluorometer, sized on a Bioanalyzer 2100, and re-quantified with the KAPA Library Quantification kit. Every immunoSEQ 96-well plate was sequenced on a dedicated single-read 150-cycle Illumina NextSeq 550 flow cell. The authors' pipeline ran thus. Because only junctional sequences without quality scores were contained in the immunoSEQ output, filtering matching that applied to full-length reads could not be performed. To assign V/J genes and CDR3, sequences were annotated against IMGT germline references using PyIR, a Python wrapper for IgBLAST v1.9. Reads were filtered out if the reads had weak V/J assignments (E-value above 1e-6), no CDR3, stop codons, out-of-frame junctions, or ambiguous translated residues. V3J clonotypes were defined as sequences sharing an identical inferred V gene, J gene, and CDR3 amino acid sequence. Percentage overlap between repertoires was computed as shared unique clonotypes divided by the size of the smaller repertoire. Three approaches were used to assess repertoire richness: RTK rarefaction, the Chao1 estimator, and Recon v2.1 estimates of unobserved clonotypes. OLGA was used to compute generation probabilities for all TCRbeta clonotypes that the gDNA method yielded from four donors. Not all clones reach the TCRdb copy of this immuneACCESS table, which keeps in-frame sequences only. Checked studies attribute under half of the gap to unresolved V genes and leave the rest unexplained. That table furnishes V, J and clone size, whereas the DNA furnished D and trimming. This sample comprises 730,000 or so clones, approximately 75% of them detected only once. Of the sample, roughly 1.8% falls within the top ten clones.

The donors were healthy, HIV-negative adults with no recently reported acute infections or vaccinations. Only Caucasian adults living in Nashville, Tennessee, USA were represented among the donors. CD4+ T cells were enriched by magnetic negative selection, after which naive cells were positively selected on CD45RA and the negative fraction was taken as the memory subset. After blood collection by leukapheresis, PBMCs were isolated using Ficoll-Histopaque density gradient centrifugation and then cryopreserved in the vapor phase of liquid nitrogen. Analytical flow cytometry was used to check the purity and quantity of each magnetically sorted T cell population. Genomic DNA was isolated from every sorted fraction and measured by UV absorbance on a Nanodrop 2000c. This sample stems from a study of shared clonotypes between healthy human individuals (TCRdb year 2020). As for the study more broadly: The cohort included three men and a couple of women between 18 and 49 years of age. For each donor, CD4 naive and CD4 memory were each run on three plates, CD8 naive on two plates, and CD8 memory on one plate. To estimate repertoire size and how much clonotype sharing occurs between individuals, the study deeply sequenced the blood TCR repertoires of roughly 5 healthy adults. To increase sequencing depth and limit assay-specific biases, TCR repertoire library preparation and sequencing were carried out by different laboratories using diverse techniques. Per donor, leukapheresis produced somewhere between about 0.94 and 9.5 billion PBMCs.

Here is what the overall study found, with its caveats: Estimated clonotype richness was generally larger for naive than for memory subsets. Only blood was sampled, and tissue TCR repertoires likely differ from those in blood. Sharing across several donors was observed for 5% to 6.5% of naive CD4, less than 4% of naive CD8, 2% to 2.5% of memory CD4, and about 0.4% of memory CD8 clonotypes. Incomplete sequencing was indicated by rarefaction of sorted-subset datasets, despite the large sequencing depth. Higher generation probabilities were observed for clonotypes shared by all four sorted-subset donors than for non-shared clonotypes. Because the study included only a small number of donors, the genetic and exposure-history diversity represented was limited. Pairwise subsampling led to the expectation that sequencing depth would affect the degree of clonotype sharing among donors.

The CDR3 measures 14 amino acids from cysteine to phenylalanine. Here the CDR3 DNA is all that survives: 42 bases in frame from base 1. Trimming takes 6 bases from V and 0 bases from J, and the germline ends sit 12 bases apart. Based on the germline V gene (reference sequence), the CDR1 and CDR2 sequences are MNHEY and SMNVEV. The chain joins TRBV27 to TRBJ2-7, with the D gene not confidently named. Sample: memory CD4+ T cells sorted from blood. Taken with the paper, the label for cell subset or site translates to: CD45RA-negative fraction. This clonotype was obtained from a woman aged 30 to 39 in good health. The nucleotides are TGTGCCAGCAGCCGGACGGGCAGCTCCTACGAGCAGTACTTC. The encoded protein is CASSRTGSSYEQYF.